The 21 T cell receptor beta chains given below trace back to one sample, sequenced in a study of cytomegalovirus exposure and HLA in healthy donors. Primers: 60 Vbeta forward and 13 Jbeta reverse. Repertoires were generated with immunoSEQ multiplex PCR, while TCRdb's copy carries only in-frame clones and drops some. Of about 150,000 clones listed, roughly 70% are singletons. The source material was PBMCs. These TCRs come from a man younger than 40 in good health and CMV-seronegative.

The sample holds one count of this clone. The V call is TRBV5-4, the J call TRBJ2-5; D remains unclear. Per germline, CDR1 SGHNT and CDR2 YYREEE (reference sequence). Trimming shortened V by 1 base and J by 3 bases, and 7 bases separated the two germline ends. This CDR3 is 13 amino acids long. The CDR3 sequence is CASSLRRKETQYF. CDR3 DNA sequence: TGTGCCAGCAGCTTGCGGCGGAAAGAGACCCAGTACTTC.

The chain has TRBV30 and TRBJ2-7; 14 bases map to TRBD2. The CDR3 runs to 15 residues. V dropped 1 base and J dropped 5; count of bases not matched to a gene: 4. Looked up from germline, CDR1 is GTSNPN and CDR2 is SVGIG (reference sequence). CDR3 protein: CAWSAGTSGSDEQYF. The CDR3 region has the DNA TGTGCCTGGAGTGCCGGGACTAGCGGGAGTGACGAGCAGTACTTC.

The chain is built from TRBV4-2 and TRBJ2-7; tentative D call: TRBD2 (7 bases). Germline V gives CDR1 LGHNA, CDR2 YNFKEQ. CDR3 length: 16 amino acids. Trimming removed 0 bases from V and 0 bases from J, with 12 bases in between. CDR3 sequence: CASSQEGAGASYEQYF. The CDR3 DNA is TGTGCCAGCAGCCAAGAGGGGGCGGGGGCCTCCTACGAGCAGTACTTC.

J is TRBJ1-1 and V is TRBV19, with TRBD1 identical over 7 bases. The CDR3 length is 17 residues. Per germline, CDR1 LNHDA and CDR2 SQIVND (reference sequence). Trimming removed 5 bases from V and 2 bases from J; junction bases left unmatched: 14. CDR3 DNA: TGTGCCAGTAGTCTCGGGGCAACAGGGGAGATAAACACTGAAGCTTTCTTT. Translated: CASSLGATGEINTEAFF.

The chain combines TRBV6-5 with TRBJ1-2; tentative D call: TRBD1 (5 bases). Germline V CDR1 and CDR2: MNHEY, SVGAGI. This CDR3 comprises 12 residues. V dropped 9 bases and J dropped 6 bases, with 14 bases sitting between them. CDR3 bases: TGTGCCAGTCAGGGAGGAGCGGATGGCTACACCTTC. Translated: CASQGGADGYTF.

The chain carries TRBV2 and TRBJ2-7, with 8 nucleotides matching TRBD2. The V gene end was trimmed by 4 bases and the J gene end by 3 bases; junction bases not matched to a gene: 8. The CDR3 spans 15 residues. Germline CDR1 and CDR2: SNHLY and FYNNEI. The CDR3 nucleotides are TGTGCCAGCAGTGGGGGCGGGACTAGGATCTACGAGCAGTACTTC. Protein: CASSGGGTRIYEQYF.

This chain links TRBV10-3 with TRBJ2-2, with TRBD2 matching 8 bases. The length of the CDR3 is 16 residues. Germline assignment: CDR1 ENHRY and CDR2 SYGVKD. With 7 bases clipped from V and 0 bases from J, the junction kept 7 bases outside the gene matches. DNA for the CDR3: TGTGCCATCATCGCGGCGGGGGGAGCGAACACCGGGGAGCTGTTTTTT. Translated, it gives CAIIAAGGANTGELFF.

CDR3: CASLGTGGTYEQYF. In DNA form, the CDR3 reads TGTGCCAGCCTGGGGACAGGGGGAACCTACGAGCAGTACTTC. The rearrangement joins TRBV2 to TRBJ2-7; TRBD1 matches at 11 bases. Germline CDR1 SNHLY, CDR2 FYNNEI. V dropped 8 bases and J dropped 2; count of bases not matched to a gene: 5. This CDR3 contains 14 residues.

The CDR3 loop reads CASSSEKRAEAFF. CDR3 nucleotide sequence: TGTGCCAGCAGCTCCGAGAAGCGGGCTGAAGCTTTCTTT. The chain recombines TRBV7-9 with TRBJ1-1; D is uncertain. The CDR3 totals 13 residues. The germline gives CDR1 SEHNR, CDR2 FQNEAQ (reference sequence). With 4 bases removed from V and 6 bases from J, the gap between germline ends came to 12 bases. Full variable domain (remainder filled in from reference TRBV7-9 and TRBJ1-1): DTGVSQNPRHKITKRGQNVTFRCDPISEHNRLYWYRQTLGQGPEFLTYFQNEAQLEKSRLLSDRFSAERPKGSFSTLEIQRTEQGDSAMYLCASSSEKRAEAFFGQGTRLTVV.

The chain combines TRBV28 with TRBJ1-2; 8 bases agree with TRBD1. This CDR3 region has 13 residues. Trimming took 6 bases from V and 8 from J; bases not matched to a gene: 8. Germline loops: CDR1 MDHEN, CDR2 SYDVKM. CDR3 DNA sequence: TGTGCCAGCAGACCGACAGGGGAAGGAGGCTACACCTTC. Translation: CASRPTGEGGYTF.

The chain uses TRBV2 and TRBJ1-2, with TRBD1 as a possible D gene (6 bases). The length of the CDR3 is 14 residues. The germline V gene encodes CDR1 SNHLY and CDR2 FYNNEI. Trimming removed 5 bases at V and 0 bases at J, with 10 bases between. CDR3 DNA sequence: TGTGCCAGCAGTCTACAGGGTTCTAACTATGGCTACACCTTC. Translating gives CASSLQGSNYGYTF.

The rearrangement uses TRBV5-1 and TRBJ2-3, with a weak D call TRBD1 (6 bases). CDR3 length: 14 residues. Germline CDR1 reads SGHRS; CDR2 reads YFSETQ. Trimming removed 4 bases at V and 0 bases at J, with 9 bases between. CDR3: CASSGQGSTDTQYF. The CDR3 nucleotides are TGCGCCAGCAGCGGGCAGGGGAGCACAGATACGCAGTATTTT.

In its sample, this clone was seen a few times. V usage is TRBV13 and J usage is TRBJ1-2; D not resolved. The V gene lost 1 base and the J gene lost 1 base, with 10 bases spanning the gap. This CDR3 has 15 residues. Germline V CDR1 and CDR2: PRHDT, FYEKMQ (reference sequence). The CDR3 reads CASSLEAAVNYGYTF. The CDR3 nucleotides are TGTGCCAGCAGCTTAGAGGCGGCAGTTAACTATGGCTACACCTTC.

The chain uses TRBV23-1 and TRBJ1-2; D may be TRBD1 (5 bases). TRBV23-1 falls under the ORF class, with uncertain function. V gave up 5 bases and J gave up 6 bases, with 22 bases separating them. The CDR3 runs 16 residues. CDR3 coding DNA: TGCGCCAGCAGTGTTCCGGGACTAAGGCTTCTCGATGGCTACACCTTC. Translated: CASSVPGLRLLDGYTF.

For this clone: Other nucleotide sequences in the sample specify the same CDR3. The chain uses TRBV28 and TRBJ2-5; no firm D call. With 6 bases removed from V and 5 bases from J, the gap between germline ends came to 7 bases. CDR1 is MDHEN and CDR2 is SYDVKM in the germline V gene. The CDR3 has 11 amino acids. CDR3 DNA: TGTGCCAGCAGCTTTTTGGAGACCCAGTACTTC. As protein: CASSFLETQYF.

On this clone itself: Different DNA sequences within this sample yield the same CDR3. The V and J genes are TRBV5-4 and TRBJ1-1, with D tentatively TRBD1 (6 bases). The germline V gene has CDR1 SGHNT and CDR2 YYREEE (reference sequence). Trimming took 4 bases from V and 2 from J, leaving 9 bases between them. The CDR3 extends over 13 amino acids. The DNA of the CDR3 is TGTGCCAGCAGCCCGGACAGCAACACTGAAGCTTTCTTT. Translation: CASSPDSNTEAFF.

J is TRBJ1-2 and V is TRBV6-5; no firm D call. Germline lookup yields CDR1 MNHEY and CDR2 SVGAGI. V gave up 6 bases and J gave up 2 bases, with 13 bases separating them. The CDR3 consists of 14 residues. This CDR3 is CASRDVTENYGYTF. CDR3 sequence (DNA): TGTGCCAGCAGGGATGTTACAGAGAACTATGGCTACACCTTC.

CDR3 region: CASSIATVYQPQHF. The CDR3 nucleotides read TGTGCCAGTAGTATAGCAACAGTCTATCAGCCCCAGCATTTT. The rearrangement joins TRBV19 to TRBJ1-5; D unresolved. The CDR3 spans 14 residues. CDR1 is LNHDA, CDR2 SQIVND, per germline (reference sequence). V was shortened by 1 base and J by 5 bases, with 9 bases between the two germline ends.

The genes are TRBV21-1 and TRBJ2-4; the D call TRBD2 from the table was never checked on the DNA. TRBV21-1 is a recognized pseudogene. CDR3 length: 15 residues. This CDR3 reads CASSKEGANQNIQYF. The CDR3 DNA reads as TGTGCCAGCAGCAAAGAGGGAGCAAATCAAAACATTCAGTACTTC.

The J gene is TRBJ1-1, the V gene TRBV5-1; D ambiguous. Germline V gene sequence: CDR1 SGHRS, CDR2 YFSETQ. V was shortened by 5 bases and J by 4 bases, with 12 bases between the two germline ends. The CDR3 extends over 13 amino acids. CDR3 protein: CASRTETGTEAFF. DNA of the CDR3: TGCGCCAGCAGGACTGAGACGGGCACTGAAGCTTTCTTT.

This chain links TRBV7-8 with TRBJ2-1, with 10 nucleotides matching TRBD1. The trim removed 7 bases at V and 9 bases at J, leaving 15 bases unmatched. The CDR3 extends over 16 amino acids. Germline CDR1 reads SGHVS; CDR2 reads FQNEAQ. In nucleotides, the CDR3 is TGTGCCAGCACCCCGACAGGGGGCATGTTGAGTTTTGAGCAGTTCTTC. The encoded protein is CASTPTGGMLSFEQFF.